A single sample gave rise to the 21 T cell receptor beta chains below, sequenced in a study of blood T cell repertoires in COVID-19. Here immunoSEQ multiplex PCR was the method, and the copy in TCRdb shows in-frame clones only, minus some. The table lists 240,000 or so clones, roughly four fifths of them singletons. Material for sequencing was peripheral blood. The receptors were gathered from an elderly woman with acute or convalescent COVID-19.

The table lists this clone with a count of one. The J gene is TRBJ2-2, the V gene TRBV18, with TRBD1 as a possible D gene (6 bases). CDR3 length equals 16 residues. Germline CDR1 is KGHSH and CDR2 is LQKENI. V gave up 1 base and J gave up 1 base, with 10 bases separating them. The CDR3 region has the DNA TGTGCCAGCTCACCACTGCCGGGACAGAACACCGGGGAGCTGTTTTTT. It yields the protein CASSPLPGQNTGELFF.

This clone was observed a handful of times. V gene TRBV27 combines with J gene TRBJ1-6; no firm D call. The germline gives CDR1 MNHEY, CDR2 SMNVEV (reference sequence). This CDR3 is built from 16 residues. The V end was cut by 2 bases, the J end by 0 bases, with 8 bases between. CDR3 region: CASSLQASSYNSPLHF. In nucleotides, the CDR3 is TGTGCCAGCAGTTTACAGGCGAGCTCCTATAATTCACCCCTCCACTTT.

The chain joins TRBV23-1 to TRBJ1-5, with TRBD1 as a possible D gene (5 bases). TRBV23-1 is labeled an ORF, and its function is uncertain. V was shortened by 4 bases and J by 4 bases, with 17 bases between the two germline ends. The CDR3 extends over 16 amino acids. CDR3 protein: CASSPPKNRSNQPQHF. DNA of the CDR3: TGCGCCAGCAGTCCCCCCAAAAACAGGTCGAATCAGCCCCAGCATTTT.

V and J are TRBV5-1 and TRBJ2-2, with D possibly being TRBD2 (6 bases). Germline-derived CDR1 and CDR2 are SGHRS and YFSETQ. V lost 4 bases, J lost 6 bases, and 16 bases lay in between. This CDR3 region has 15 residues. The CDR3 region has the DNA TGCGCCAGCAGCGAGGGACTGGGGGTCGCCGGGGAGCTGTTTTTT. It specifies CASSEGLGVAGELFF.

The J gene is TRBJ2-5, the V gene TRBV12-5; 10 bases agree with TRBD1. V gave up 5 bases and J gave up 4 bases; unmatched junction bases: 4. Germline CDR1 is LGHNT and CDR2 is FRNRAP. The length of the CDR3 is 14 residues. The CDR3 loop is CASGRTGGRETQYF. The CDR3 bases are TGTGCTAGTGGTCGGACAGGGGGTCGAGAGACCCAGTACTTC.

The chain recombines TRBV2 with TRBJ1-5; tentatively, D is TRBD1 (5 bases). Germline V gene lookup returns CDR1 SNHLY and CDR2 FYNNEI. Trimming cost V 8 bases and J 9 bases, with 17 bases left between them. The CDR3 loop spans 13 amino acids. This CDR3 is CASLAGPGGPQHF. The CDR3 DNA reads as TGTGCCAGCCTGGCGGGGCCAGGTGGGCCCCAGCATTTT.

This chain joins TRBV5-8 and TRBJ1-5; 7 positions match TRBD1. Germline assignment: CDR1 SGHTS and CDR2 YDEGEE. The CDR3 loop spans 16 amino acids. J gave up 1 base and V 4 bases, and 8 bases lay outside the gene matches. This CDR3 reads CASSTNRGGSNQPQHF. CDR3 DNA: TGTGCCAGCAGCACCAACAGGGGTGGCAGCAATCAGCCCCAGCATTTT. Full variable domain (rest looked up from reference TRBV5-8 and TRBJ1-5): EAGVTQSPTHLIKTRGQQATLRCSPISGHTSVYWYQQALGLGLQFLLWYDEGEERNRGNFPPRFSGRQFPNYSSELNVNALELEDSALYLCASSTNRGGSNQPQHFGDGTRLSIL.

The chain has TRBV18 and TRBJ2-1, with 12 nucleotides matching TRBD2. CDR1 and CDR2 (germline): KGHSH, LQKENI. This CDR3 has 18 amino acids. J lost 2 bases, V lost 2 bases, and 7 bases had no gene match. The CDR3 coding sequence is TGTGCCAGCTCACCAATTTTGACTAGCGGGGGAACCTACAATGAGCAGTTCTTC. This gives the protein CASSPILTSGGTYNEQFF.

The chain recombines TRBV3-1 (or the pseudogene TRBV3-2) with TRBJ2-1, with D perhaps matching TRBD1 (6 bases). Trimming pared 3 bases from V and 0 bases from J, leaving 9 bases between. There are 15 residues in the CDR3. Germline values: CDR1 LGHDT, CDR2 YNNKEL (reference sequence). CDR3 loop: CASSHGTTSYNEQFF. In DNA, the CDR3 is TGTGCCAGCAGCCACGGGACAACCTCCTACAATGAGCAGTTCTTC.

This clone has more than one count but fewer than ten. This chain joins TRBV7-9 and TRBJ2-7; D is unresolved. The V end was cut by 4 bases, the J end by 5 bases, with 6 bases between. CDR3 length: 11 residues. CDR1 and CDR2 (germline): SEHNR, FQNEAQ (reference sequence). The CDR3 protein is CASSSRDEQYF. Here the CDR3 DNA reads TGTGCCAGCAGCTCTCGGGACGAGCAGTACTTC.

This chain connects TRBV5-1 to TRBJ2-3; 8 positions agree with TRBD2. Trimming removed 4 bases from V and 5 bases from J; junction bases left unmatched: 12. This CDR3 region has 16 residues. Looked up from germline, CDR1 is SGHRS and CDR2 is YFSETQ. CDR3 in amino acids: CASSAPGGGTRDTQYF. The CDR3 DNA reads TGCGCCAGCAGCGCCCCCGGCGGGGGGACAAGAGATACGCAGTATTTT.

To note about this clone: A read error may account for a junction end that differs from germline. This sequence joins TRBV7-7 and TRBJ2-2; 8 bases fit TRBD1. The CDR3 is 15 amino acids. Germline lookup yields CDR1 SSHAT and CDR2 FNYEAQ (reference sequence). The DNA for the CDR3 is TGTGCTAGCAGCTTAGATACAGGGGGCACCGGGGAGCTGTTTTTT. As protein: CASSLDTGGTGELFF.

The chain links TRBV4-1 to TRBJ2-3, with 9 bases that match TRBD2. The CDR3 runs to 15 residues. V lost 4 bases, J lost 3 bases, and 5 bases stayed unmatched. Germline CDR1 reads MGHRA; CDR2 reads YSYEKL. This CDR3 is CASSRAGGPTDTQYF. The CDR3 coding sequence is TGCGCCAGCAGCCGAGCGGGGGGCCCAACAGATACGCAGTATTTT.

V is TRBV27 and J is TRBJ1-1; TRBD1 agrees at 8 bases. CDR1 MNHEY and CDR2 SMNVEV come from the germline V gene (reference sequence). Trimming at V came to 3 bases and at J to 1 base, leaving 7 bases not matched to a gene. This CDR3 has 16 amino acids. CDR3: CASSFGQGAANTEAFF. CDR3 coding DNA: TGTGCCAGCAGTTTCGGACAGGGTGCTGCGAACACTGAAGCTTTCTTT.

This clone has a handful of counts. The V gene is TRBV28, the J gene TRBJ1-2, with 7 bases matching TRBD1. The germline V gene has CDR1 MDHEN and CDR2 SYDVKM. This CDR3 is 17 amino acids long. The trim removed 1 base at V and 2 bases at J, leaving 10 bases unmatched. The CDR3 coding sequence is TGTGCCAGCAGTTTATACCTCCTACCGGACAGGAACTATGGCTACACCTTC. Protein sequence: CASSLYLLPDRNYGYTF.

This clone was observed once. This chain connects TRBV5-4 to TRBJ1-2; D is perhaps TRBD1 (5 bases). This CDR3 is built from 12 residues. Trimming took 4 bases from V and 4 from J, leaving 8 bases between them. Germline V CDR1 and CDR2: SGHNT, YYREEE (reference sequence). The CDR3 reads CASSVDSYGYTF. CDR3 DNA: TGTGCCAGCAGCGTAGACAGCTATGGCTACACCTTC.

The rearrangement links TRBV12-5 to TRBJ1-1; D not resolved. The CDR3 is 15 residues long. Germline V gives CDR1 LGHNT, CDR2 FRNRAP. V lost 6 bases, J lost 3 bases, and 17 bases lay in between. The CDR3 loop reads CASGIGGPGYTEAFF. CDR3 bases: TGTGCTAGTGGGATTGGAGGGCCGGGGTACACTGAAGCTTTCTTT.

This clone was seen just once. V gene TRBV9 combines with J gene TRBJ2-7, with 10 bases lining up with TRBD1. CDR1 and CDR2 from the germline V gene are SGDLS and YYNGEE. Unmatched junction bases numbered 4, after V lost 3 bases and J lost 4 bases. This CDR3 region has 14 residues. CDR3 protein: CASSAGTGEYEQYF. The CDR3 region has the DNA TGTGCCAGCAGCGCCGGGACAGGGGAGTACGAGCAGTACTTC. Complete variable domain (other parts from reference TRBV9 and TRBJ2-7): DSGVTQTPKHLITATGQRVTLRCSPRSGDLSVYWYQQSLDQGLQFLIQYYNGEERAKGNILERFSAQQFPDLHSELNLSSLELGDSALYFCASSAGTGEYEQYFGPGTRLTVT.

The chain has TRBV28 and TRBJ1-4, with 9 nucleotides matching TRBD1. Germline lookup yields CDR1 MDHEN and CDR2 SYDVKM. This CDR3 contains 15 residues. J was trimmed by 8 bases and V by 6 bases; bases with no gene match: 10. Written as DNA, the CDR3 is TGTGCCAGCAGAGAGGGGGACAGGGAGGGAGAAAAACTGTTTTTT. Protein product: CASREGDREGEKLFF.

CDR3 sequence: CASSRLQGDSPLHF. The CDR3 nucleotides read TGTGCCAGCAGCCGATTACAGGGGGATTCACCCCTCCACTTT. The gene calls are TRBV3-1 (or the pseudogene TRBV3-2) and TRBJ1-6; 8 positions agree with TRBD1. Germline lookup yields CDR1 LGHDT and CDR2 YNNKEL (reference sequence). Unmatched junction bases numbered 4, after V lost 4 bases and J lost 8 bases. The length of the CDR3 is 14 residues.

The chain carries TRBV2 and TRBJ2-5; 7 bases line up with TRBD1. Germline V gives CDR1 SNHLY, CDR2 FYNNEI. With 6 bases clipped from V and 0 bases from J, the junction kept 4 bases outside the gene matches. The CDR3 contains 14 residues. The DNA for the CDR3 is TGTGCCAGCAGGCAGGACAGGTACCAAGAGACCCAGTACTTC. It yields the protein CASRQDRYQETQYF.